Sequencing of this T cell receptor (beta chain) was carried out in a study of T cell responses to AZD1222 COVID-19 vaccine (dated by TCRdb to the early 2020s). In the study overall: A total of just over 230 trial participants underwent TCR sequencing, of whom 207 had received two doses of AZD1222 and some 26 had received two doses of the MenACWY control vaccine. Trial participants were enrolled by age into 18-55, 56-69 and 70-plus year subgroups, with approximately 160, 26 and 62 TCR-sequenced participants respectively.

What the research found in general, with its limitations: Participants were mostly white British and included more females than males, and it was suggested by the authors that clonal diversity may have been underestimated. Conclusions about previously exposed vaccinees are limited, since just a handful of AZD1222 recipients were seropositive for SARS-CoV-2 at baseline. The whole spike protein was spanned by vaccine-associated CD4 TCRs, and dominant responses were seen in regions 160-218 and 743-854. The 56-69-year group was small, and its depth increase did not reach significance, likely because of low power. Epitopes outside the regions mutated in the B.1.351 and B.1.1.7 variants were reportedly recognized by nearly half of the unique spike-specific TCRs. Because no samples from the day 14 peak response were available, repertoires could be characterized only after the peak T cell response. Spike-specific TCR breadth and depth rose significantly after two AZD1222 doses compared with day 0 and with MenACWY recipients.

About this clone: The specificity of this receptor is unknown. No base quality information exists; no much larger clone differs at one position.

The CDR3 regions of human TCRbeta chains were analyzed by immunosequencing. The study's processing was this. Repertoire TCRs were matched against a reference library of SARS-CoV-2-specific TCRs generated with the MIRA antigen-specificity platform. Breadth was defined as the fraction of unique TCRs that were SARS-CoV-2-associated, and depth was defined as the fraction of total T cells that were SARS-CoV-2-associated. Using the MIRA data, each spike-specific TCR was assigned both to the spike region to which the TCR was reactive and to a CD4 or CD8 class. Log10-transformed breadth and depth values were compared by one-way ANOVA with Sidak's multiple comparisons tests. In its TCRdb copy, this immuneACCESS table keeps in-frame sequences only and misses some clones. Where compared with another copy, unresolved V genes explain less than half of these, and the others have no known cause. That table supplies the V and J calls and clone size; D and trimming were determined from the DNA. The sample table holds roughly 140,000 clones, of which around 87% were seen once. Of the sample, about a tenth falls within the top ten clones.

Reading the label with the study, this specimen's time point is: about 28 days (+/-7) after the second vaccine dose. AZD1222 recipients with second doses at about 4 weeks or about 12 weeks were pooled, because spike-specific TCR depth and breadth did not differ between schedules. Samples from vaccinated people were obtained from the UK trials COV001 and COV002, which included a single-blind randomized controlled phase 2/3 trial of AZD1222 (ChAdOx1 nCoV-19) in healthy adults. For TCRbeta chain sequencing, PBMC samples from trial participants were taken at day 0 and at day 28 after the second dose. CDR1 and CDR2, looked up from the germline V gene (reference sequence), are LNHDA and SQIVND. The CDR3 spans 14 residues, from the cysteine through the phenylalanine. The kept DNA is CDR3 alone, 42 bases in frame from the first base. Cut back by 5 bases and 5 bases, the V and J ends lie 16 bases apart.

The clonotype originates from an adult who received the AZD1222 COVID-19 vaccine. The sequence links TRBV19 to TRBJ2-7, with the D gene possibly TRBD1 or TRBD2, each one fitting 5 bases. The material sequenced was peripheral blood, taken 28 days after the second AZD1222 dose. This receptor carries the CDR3 CASSQGFRRDEQYF. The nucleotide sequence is TGTGCCAGTAGTCAGGGATTTAGGCGGGACGAGCAGTACTTC.